These 27 T cell receptor beta chains originate from one sample sequenced in a study of CD8 T cells in Susac syndrome. Random hexamers were used to reverse transcribe an amount of roughly 0.45 to 1 ug RNA. TCRdb redid the calling of the immunoSEQ multiplex PCR reads with MiXCR, one entry per CDR3 protein. The sample carries 95,000 to 150,000 distinct CDR3 sequences, over 95% recorded once. Sequenced sample: CD4+ T cells from PBMCs. The origin of the receptors is a human donor with Susac syndrome.

The V gene is TRBV29-1, the J gene TRBJ2-2, with 9 positions matching TRBD2. J gave up 5 bases and V 4 bases, and 8 bases lay outside the gene matches. CDR3 size: 15 residues. CDR1 and CDR2 from the germline V gene are SQVTM and ANQGSEA. The CDR3 loop is CSVARLAAATGELFF. The CDR3 bases are TGCAGCGTTGCAAGACTAGCGGCCGCAACCGGGGAGCTGTTTTTT.

CDR3 in amino acids: CASSQTPVYNEQFF. DNA for the CDR3: TGTGCCAGCAGCCAGACCCCGGTGTACAATGAGCAGTTCTTC. The chain employs TRBV3-1 and TRBJ2-1; no clear D gene. With 3 bases removed from V and 4 bases from J, the gap between germline ends came to 10 bases. CDR1 and CDR2 from the germline V gene are LGHDT and YNNKEL (reference sequence). The CDR3 runs to 14 residues.

The chain carries TRBV9 and TRBJ2-2; D gene ambiguous. The CDR3 spans 15 residues. Germline CDR1 is SGDLS and CDR2 is YYNGEE. Trimming pared 0 bases from V and 8 bases from J, leaving 14 bases between. This CDR3 reads CASSVGEVRIGELFF. The CDR3 DNA reads TGTGCCAGCAGCGTAGGGGAAGTTCGGATAGGGGAGCTGTTTTTT.

The chain joins TRBV11-1 to TRBJ2-7; no definite D call. The CDR3 runs 13 residues. The V end was cut by 7 bases, the J end by 4 bases, with 14 bases between. Looked up from germline, CDR1 is SGHAT and CDR2 is FQDESV (reference sequence). For the CDR3, the DNA is TGTGCCAGCACCCTAGGCCAACAGTACGAGCAGTACTTC. Its translation is CASTLGQQYEQYF.

This clonotype turned up a few times. The chain has TRBV6-1 and TRBJ1-2; D ambiguous. Germline values: CDR1 MNHNS, CDR2 SASEGT. This CDR3 has 11 amino acids. V shed 5 bases and J shed 8 bases, with 9 bases lying between them. The CDR3 bases are TGTGCCAGCAGTACCCGGTTCGGCTACACCTTC. This codes for CASSTRFGYTF.

This chain joins TRBV20-1 and TRBJ2-5; 11 nucleotides line up with TRBD1. The CDR3 totals 15 residues. The junction had 8 bases not matched to a gene; V was cut back by 6 bases and J by 2 bases. Germline values: CDR1 DFQATT, CDR2 SNEGSKA (reference sequence). The CDR3 nucleotides are TGCAGTGCCCAGAGGGGGACAGGGGGTCAAGAGACCCAGTACTTC. Its protein is CSAQRGTGGQETQYF.

The chain links TRBV7-8 to TRBJ2-6; 7 nucleotides line up with TRBD1. Per germline, CDR1 SGHVS and CDR2 FQNEAQ. The CDR3 totals 17 residues. Trimming removed 3 bases from V and 0 bases from J; junction bases left unmatched: 5. As DNA, the CDR3 is TGTGCCAGCAGCTTGGGGACAGACCACTCTGGGGCCAACGTCCTGACTTTC. Its translation: CASSLGTDHSGANVLTF.

The CDR3 is CASSSGQATDTQYF. In DNA, the CDR3 is TGCGCCAGCAGCTCAGGACAAGCCACAGATACGCAGTATTTT. The chain has TRBV5-1 and TRBJ2-3, with a tentative D call TRBD1 (5 bases). The length of the CDR3 is 14 residues. Trimming stripped 3 bases from V and 2 bases from J, with 10 bases between. Germline V CDR1 and CDR2: SGHRS, YFSETQ.

The rearrangement links TRBV12-3 or TRBV12-4 to TRBJ2-1, with TRBD2 identical over 8 bases. V shed 4 bases, J shed 3 bases, and the junction held 11 bases outside the gene matches. CDR3 length: 17 residues. CDR3 residues: CASSSGWASGRYNEQFF. The CDR3 nucleotides are TGTGCCAGCAGTTCCGGCTGGGCTAGCGGGCGCTACAATGAGCAGTTCTTC.

This clonotype appeared a few times. This chain uses TRBV18 with TRBJ1-5, with no clear D. The germline gives CDR1 KGHSH, CDR2 LQKENI. V dropped 0 bases and J dropped 7 bases, with 4 bases sitting between them. The CDR3 extends over 12 amino acids. The CDR3 sequence is CASSPPGQPQHF. CDR3 DNA: TGTGCCAGCTCACCACCGGGGCAGCCCCAGCATTTT.

The V and J genes are TRBV29-1 and TRBJ2-7, with a tentative D call TRBD2 (6 bases). Trimming pared 6 bases from V and 2 bases from J, leaving 20 bases between. The V gene's germline CDR1 is SQVTM and CDR2 ANQGSEA. The CDR3 runs 15 residues. Written as DNA, the CDR3 is TGCAGCGTCTCTAGGGGAGGCCATTCGACCTACGAGCAGTACTTC. Translating it yields CSVSRGGHSTYEQYF.

This chain uses TRBV29-1 with TRBJ2-3; 7 bases are shared with TRBD2. CDR3 length: 15 residues. Germline V lookup: CDR1 SQVTM, CDR2 ANQGSEA. J lost 1 base, V lost 0 bases, and 4 bases had no gene match. The CDR3 region is CSVEEPSGGTDTQYF. In DNA form, the CDR3 reads TGCAGCGTTGAAGAGCCTAGCGGAGGCACAGATACGCAGTATTTT.

The CDR3 region has the DNA TGCGCCAGCAGCTTGGGAGCAGGGAGCTCCTACGAGCAGTACTTC. It is translated as CASSLGAGSSYEQYF. The rearrangement links TRBV5-1 to TRBJ2-7, with D perhaps TRBD1 or TRBD2 (5 bases each). Germline V gene sequence: CDR1 SGHRS, CDR2 YFSETQ. Trimming pared 0 bases from V and 0 bases from J, leaving 10 bases between. The CDR3 has 15 residues.

This rearrangement joins TRBV29-1 to TRBJ2-3; D may be TRBD1 or TRBD2 (6 bases each). There are 16 residues in the CDR3. The ends were cut back, 0 bases at V and 6 bases at J, with 19 bases in the middle. The germline V gene encodes CDR1 SQVTM and CDR2 ANQGSEA. The CDR3 coding sequence is TGCAGCGTTGAAGAAGGGGGGCTACTTCCAGCTGATACGCAGTATTTT. Translating it yields CSVEEGGLLPADTQYF.

CDR3 residues: CASSPRRGETQYF. The CDR3 DNA follows: TGTGCCAGCAGCCCTCGGAGGGGAGAGACCCAGTACTTC. The rearrangement uses TRBV4-2 and TRBJ2-5; maybe TRBD2 (6 bases). V dropped 4 bases and J dropped 4 bases, with 10 bases sitting between them. Germline V gene sequence: CDR1 LGHNA, CDR2 YNFKEQ. The CDR3 is 13 residues long.

In its sample, this clonotype was seen once. The chain carries TRBV27 and TRBJ2-4, with D perhaps given as TRBD1 or TRBD2 (6 bases each). CDR1 is MNHEY, CDR2 SMNVEV, per germline (reference sequence). V gave up 8 bases and J gave up 6 bases, with 17 bases separating them. There are 14 residues in the CDR3. This chain's CDR3 is CASSSGGAANIQYF. DNA of the CDR3: TGTGCCAGCTCCTCCGGGGGCGCCGCAAACATTCAGTACTTC.

This clonotype was seen once. J is TRBJ2-5 and V is TRBV24-1, with D perhaps matching TRBD2 (5 bases). This CDR3 contains 14 residues. Germline lookup yields CDR1 KGHDR and CDR2 SFDVKD. Deletions cut 2 bases from V and 3 bases from J, with 9 bases between. The CDR3 DNA reads as TGTGCCACCAGTGATTCCCGGGGTGAAGAGACCCAGTACTTC. Protein product: CATSDSRGEETQYF.

V usage is TRBV29-1 and J usage is TRBJ2-3, with 8 bases fitting TRBD2. The CDR3 loop spans 15 amino acids. Germline assignment: CDR1 SQVTM and CDR2 ANQGSEA. Losses at the gene ends were 6 bases for V and 1 base for J; bases not matched to a gene: 9. In nucleotides, the CDR3 is TGCAGCGTCTCCAAGCGGGAGAGCGGCACAGATACGCAGTATTTT. Protein sequence: CSVSKRESGTDTQYF.

The chain recombines TRBV7-9 with TRBJ2-5; no definite D call. Per germline, CDR1 SEHNR and CDR2 FQNEAQ (reference sequence). Between the trimmed V and J ends, which lost 2 bases and 4 bases, there was a span of 11 bases. The CDR3 runs to 14 residues. In nucleotides, the CDR3 is TGTGCCAGCAGCTTAAGAACAGAAATAGAGACCCAGTACTTC. It encodes CASSLRTEIETQYF.

The chain combines TRBV27 with TRBJ2-1; D gene ambiguous. The CDR3 is 15 residues long. With 0 bases removed from V and 6 bases from J, the gap between germline ends came to 12 bases. Germline V lookup: CDR1 MNHEY, CDR2 SMNVEV (reference sequence). The CDR3 bases are TGTGCCAGCAGTTTATCGAGGATAGTCACCAATGAGCAGTTCTTC. Amino acids: CASSLSRIVTNEQFF.

V gene TRBV30 combines with J gene TRBJ2-7; D is perhaps TRBD1 (6 bases). CDR3 length: 13 amino acids. Germline CDR1 and CDR2: GTSNPN and SVGIG (reference sequence). Trimming pared 1 base from V and 0 bases from J, leaving 7 bases between. CDR3 amino acids: CAWSAGHSYEQYF. In nucleotides, the CDR3 is TGTGCCTGGAGTGCGGGACACTCCTACGAGCAGTACTTC.

The gene calls are TRBV24-1 and TRBJ2-5; D may be TRBD1 or TRBD2 (5 bases each). The CDR3 is 10 amino acids. The V gene's germline CDR1 is KGHDR and CDR2 SFDVKD. Trimming left V 9 bases short and J 4 bases short, with 5 bases between. The DNA for the CDR3 is TGTGCCACCGGGGGAGAGACCCAGTACTTC. Its translation is CATGGETQYF.

This clonotype was picked up one time. The V call is TRBV20-1, the J call TRBJ2-5; 9 bases map to TRBD1. V gave up 6 bases and J gave up 0 bases; unmatched junction bases: 5. This CDR3 contains 14 residues. CDR1 and CDR2 from the germline V gene are DFQATT and SNEGSKA (reference sequence). The chain's CDR3 is CSAKGQGHQETQYF. In nucleotides, the CDR3 is TGCAGTGCGAAGGGACAGGGACACCAAGAGACCCAGTACTTC.

The chain recombines TRBV29-1 with TRBJ2-7; 7 bases agree with TRBD1. The trim removed 5 bases at V and 5 bases at J, leaving 6 bases unmatched. CDR3 length: 12 residues. CDR1 is SQVTM and CDR2 is ANQGSEA in the germline V gene. The CDR3, as DNA: TGCAGCGTTAACAGGGGAAGGAACGAGCAGTACTTC. Translating gives CSVNRGRNEQYF.

The chain joins TRBV9 to TRBJ2-2; 8 bases are shared with TRBD1. V dropped 2 bases and J dropped 4; count of bases not matched to a gene: 4. The length of the CDR3 is 15 residues. Germline CDR1 SGDLS, CDR2 YYNGEE. CDR3 sequence: CASSVQGAGTGELFF. DNA for the CDR3: TGTGCCAGCAGCGTTCAGGGGGCGGGCACCGGGGAGCTGTTTTTT.

This clonotype was detected once. The genes are TRBV29-1 and TRBJ2-5, with D unclear. The CDR3 runs 13 residues. Trimming took 7 bases from V and 1 from J, leaving 13 bases between them. Germline CDR1 reads SQVTM; CDR2 reads ANQGSEA. CDR3 in DNA: TGCAGCGCCGGAATGCGAATCCAAGAGACCCAGTACTTC. Protein: CSAGMRIQETQYF. The whole variable domain, filled in from reference TRBV29-1 and TRBJ2-5, reads SAVISQKPSRDICQRGTSLTIQCQVDSQVTMMFWYRQQPGQSLTLIATANQGSEATYESGFVIDKFPISRPNLTFSTLTVSNMSPEDSSIYLCSAGMRIQETQYFGPGTRLLVL.

The rearrangement joins TRBV24-1 to TRBJ2-3; a weak D match, TRBD1 (6 bases). V was shortened by 3 bases and J by 2 bases, with 8 bases between the two germline ends. The CDR3 is made up of 14 amino acids. In germline, CDR1 is KGHDR, CDR2 SFDVKD. The CDR3 region is CATSDGGYTDTQYF. The CDR3 DNA reads TGTGCCACCAGTGATGGGGGCTACACAGATACGCAGTATTTT.